This passage covers 22 T cell receptor beta chains from one sample sequenced in a study of blood T cell repertoires in COVID-19. TCRdb's table, derived via immunoSEQ multiplex PCR, lists solely in-frame clones and lacks some. Of a few hundred thousand clones listed, 75% to 90% were seen once; the top ten hold approximately 5%. Sequences were obtained from peripheral blood. Source of these receptors: a woman aged 40 to 50 who had recovered from COVID-19.

The chain couples TRBV4-1 to TRBJ2-7; the D gene is possibly TRBD2 (6 bases). The CDR3 consists of 14 residues. Trimming cost V 2 bases and J 1 base, with 9 bases left between them. Germline loops: CDR1 MGHRA, CDR2 YSYEKL. The CDR3 DNA is TGCGCCAGCAGCCAATGGGGGGAATCCTACGAGCAGTACTTC. Its translation is CASSQWGESYEQYF.

V gene TRBV7-9 combines with J gene TRBJ2-5, with D tentatively TRBD1 (8 bases). Germline-derived CDR1 and CDR2 are SEHNR and FQNEAQ (reference sequence). CDR3 length equals 15 residues. V lost 1 base and J lost 4, with 13 bases in between. Written as DNA, the CDR3 is TGTGCCAGCAGCTTAGACAGGGGGGGAAGAGAGACCCAGTACTTC. As protein: CASSLDRGGRETQYF. Full variable domain (remainder filled in from reference TRBV7-9 and TRBJ2-5): DTGVSQNPRHKITKRGQNVTFRCDPISEHNRLYWYRQTLGQGPEFLTYFQNEAQLEKSRLLSDRFSAERPKGSFSTLEIQRTEQGDSAMYLCASSLDRGGRETQYFGPGTRLLVL.

The gene calls are TRBV5-5 and TRBJ2-1; D is unclear. V was pared by 4 bases and J by 6 bases, with 8 bases between. There are 12 residues in the CDR3. CDR1 and CDR2 (germline): SGHKS, YYEKEE (reference sequence). The CDR3 DNA reads as TGTGCCAGCAGCAACCACTTCAATGAGCAGTTCTTC. Its protein is CASSNHFNEQFF.

The rearrangement links TRBV30 to TRBJ2-3; no clear D. The CDR3 loop spans 12 amino acids. Germline CDR1 reads GTSNPN; CDR2 reads SVGIG (reference sequence). The V end lost 0 bases, the J end lost 6 bases, and 7 bases lay between the germline ends. CDR3 bases: TGTGCCTGGAGTGTACTATCGGATACGCAGTATTTT. Protein: CAWSVLSDTQYF.

The rearrangement joins TRBV5-6 to TRBJ1-1; 8 bases line up with TRBD1. Germline CDR1 and CDR2: SGHDT and YYEEEE. The CDR3 consists of 17 residues. The junction had 8 bases not matched to a gene; V was cut back by 1 base and J by 0 bases. CDR3 sequence reads: CASSLPGGWGMNTEAFF. The DNA for the CDR3 is TGTGCCAGCAGCTTGCCAGGGGGCTGGGGTATGAACACTGAAGCTTTCTTT.

The rearrangement links TRBV7-9 to TRBJ1-6; D is uncertain. Germline CDR1 is SEHNR and CDR2 is FQNEAQ (reference sequence). V was shortened by 0 bases and J by 7 bases, with 10 bases between the two germline ends. CDR3 length: 15 residues. DNA for the CDR3: TGTGCCAGCAGCTTAGCCCCGGCGGGGAATTCACCCCTCCACTTT. It is translated as CASSLAPAGNSPLHF.

V usage is TRBV6-2 or TRBV6-3 and J usage is TRBJ2-7, with 9 bases identical to TRBD1. The trim removed 2 bases at V and 5 bases at J, leaving 4 bases unmatched. The length of the CDR3 is 14 residues. Per the germline V gene, CDR1 is MNHEY and CDR2 is SVGEGT. The CDR3 reads CASSYATGGNEQYV. As DNA, the CDR3 is TGTGCCAGCAGTTACGCTACAGGGGGCAACGAGCAGTACGTC.

The V and J genes are TRBV10-3 and TRBJ1-5, with no clear D. V lost 7 bases to trimming and J lost 3 bases, with 16 bases between them. The length of the CDR3 is 15 residues. Germline CDR1 is ENHRY and CDR2 is SYGVKD. This CDR3 is CAIKARGGDNQPQHF. The CDR3 nucleotides read TGTGCCATCAAAGCCCGAGGCGGAGACAATCAGCCCCAGCATTTT.

This chain links TRBV4-2 with TRBJ1-1; tentative D call: TRBD1 (5 bases). CDR1 is LGHNA and CDR2 is YNFKEQ in the germline V gene. The CDR3 loop spans 15 amino acids. V was trimmed by 1 base and J by 6 bases, leaving 15 bases between them. As DNA, the CDR3 is TGTGCCAGCAGCCAAGTTGAAGACAGAATCCCTGAAGCTTTCTTT. Translating gives CASSQVEDRIPEAFF.

V gene TRBV5-4 combines with J gene TRBJ2-2; TRBD1 aligns across 10 bases. This CDR3 region has 16 residues. The germline CDR1 and CDR2 sequences are SGHNT and YYREEE (reference sequence). With 5 bases clipped from V and 2 bases from J, the junction kept 6 bases outside the gene matches. CDR3 sequence: CASSLGQGVNTGELFF. The CDR3 nucleotides are TGTGCCAGCAGTCTAGGACAGGGGGTTAACACCGGGGAGCTGTTTTTT.

This chain uses TRBV6-5 with TRBJ2-2; 7 nucleotides match TRBD1. CDR1 and CDR2 (germline): MNHEY, SVGAGI. This CDR3 is built from 15 residues. The trim removed 5 bases at V and 6 bases at J, leaving 9 bases unmatched. The CDR3 DNA reads as TGTGCCAGCAGTCGACAGGGAGTTCTTTCCGGGGAGCTGTTTTTT. Translation: CASSRQGVLSGELFF.

The chain recombines TRBV13 with TRBJ2-3; D remains unclear. Trimming cost V 4 bases and J 3 bases, with 11 bases left between them. The germline gives CDR1 PRHDT, CDR2 FYEKMQ (reference sequence). This CDR3 comprises 14 residues. The CDR3 here is CASSSSTPTDTQYF. CDR3 DNA sequence: TGTGCCAGCAGCTCCTCCACACCTACAGATACGCAGTATTTT.

This clone was counted a single time. The chain carries TRBV6-2 or TRBV6-3 and TRBJ2-1; 8 bases match TRBD1. V gave up 3 bases and J gave up 7 bases; unmatched junction bases: 2. CDR1 is MNHEY, CDR2 SVGEGT, per germline. This CDR3 spans 13 amino acids. The CDR3 DNA reads TGTGCCAGCAGTTATGACAGGGGAAATGAGCAGTTCTTC. Translating it yields CASSYDRGNEQFF.

The chain is built from TRBV5-6 and TRBJ1-2; no reliable D call. Between the trimmed V and J ends, which lost 4 bases and 8 bases, there was a span of 24 bases. CDR1 SGHDT and CDR2 YYEEEE come from the germline V gene. The CDR3 runs to 16 residues. CDR3 sequence reads: CASSGPGGGYVEGYTF. DNA for the CDR3: TGTGCCAGCAGCGGCCCGGGTGGAGGGTATGTGGAGGGCTACACCTTC. Full variable domain (rest looked up from reference TRBV5-6 and TRBJ1-2): DAGVTQSPTHLIKTRGQQVTLRCSPKSGHDTVSWYQQALGQGPQFIFQYYEEEERQRGNFPDRFSGHQFPNYSSELNVNALLLGDSALYLCASSGPGGGYVEGYTFGSGTRLTVV.

The J gene is TRBJ1-4, the V gene TRBV6-5, with 7 bases lining up with TRBD1. Germline CDR1 reads MNHEY; CDR2 reads SVGAGI. The CDR3 totals 13 residues. With 11 bases clipped from V and 8 bases from J, the junction kept 11 bases outside the gene matches. The CDR3 region has the DNA TGTGCCGCCACTTTGACAGGGAGAGAAAAACTGTTTTTT. This translates into CAATLTGREKLFF.

The chain carries TRBV7-6 and TRBJ1-6, with D unresolved. This CDR3 is built from 15 residues. The V and J ends lost 0 bases and 7 bases respectively, with 10 bases between them. CDR1 SGHVS and CDR2 FNYEAQ come from the germline V gene. This CDR3 is CASSLASQVNSPLHF. The CDR3 bases are TGTGCCAGCAGCTTAGCGTCGCAGGTCAATTCACCCCTCCACTTT.

The chain links TRBV6-5 to TRBJ1-2; no firm D call. V shed 6 bases and J shed 4 bases, with 12 bases lying between them. This CDR3 contains 13 residues. Looked up from germline, CDR1 is MNHEY and CDR2 is SVGAGI. The DNA of the CDR3 is TGTGCCAGCAGCCGACCCGGGATCTATGGCTACACCTTC. Translated, it gives CASSRPGIYGYTF.

This clone has a single count. This rearrangement joins TRBV5-6 to TRBJ2-7; 9 bases match TRBD2. The V gene end was trimmed by 1 base and the J gene end by 3 bases; junction bases not matched to a gene: 8. CDR1 SGHDT and CDR2 YYEEEE come from the germline V gene. This CDR3 is built from 16 residues. For the CDR3, the DNA is TGTGCCAGCAGCTTGTTGTCTAGCGGGGATATCTACGAGCAGTACTTC. This sequence encodes CASSLLSSGDIYEQYF.

The rearrangement links TRBV5-4 to TRBJ2-2; TRBD2 aligns across 11 bases. This CDR3 comprises 18 residues. The J segment lost 7 bases and the V segment lost 1 base, leaving 12 bases of the junction unmatched. The V gene's germline CDR1 is SGHNT and CDR2 YYREEE (reference sequence). The DNA for the CDR3 is TGTGCCAGCAGCTTGTTGGATAGCGGGAGGGCCTCGGTCGGGGAGCTGTTTTTT. It codes for CASSLLDSGRASVGELFF.

The genes are TRBV12-3 or TRBV12-4 and TRBJ2-2; perhaps TRBD2 as D (5 bases). This CDR3 is 13 amino acids long. V was trimmed by 6 bases and J by 5 bases, leaving 10 bases between them. The CDR3 sequence: CASRKGETGELFF. The CDR3 bases are TGTGCCAGCAGAAAGGGAGAGACCGGGGAGCTGTTTTTT.

The rearrangement uses TRBV3-1 (or the pseudogene TRBV3-2) and TRBJ1-2; unclear D gene. Germline V gene lookup returns CDR1 LGHDT and CDR2 YNNKEL (reference sequence). V gave up 5 bases and J gave up 0 bases, with 4 bases separating them. The CDR3 contains 12 residues. CDR3 sequence (DNA): TGTGCCAGCAGCACAACTAACTATGGCTACACCTTC. Translating gives CASSTTNYGYTF.

The chain uses TRBV7-9 and TRBJ2-2; 9 bases fit TRBD2. The CDR3 consists of 16 residues. Germline loops: CDR1 SEHNR, CDR2 FQNEAQ (reference sequence). After removal of 4 bases from V and 8 bases from J, the junction contained 11 bases not matched to a gene. The CDR3 sequence is CASSWGGGRAGGELFF. CDR3 bases: TGTGCCAGCAGCTGGGGAGGCGGGAGGGCCGGTGGGGAGCTGTTTTTT. Full variable domain (missing parts from reference TRBV7-9 and TRBJ2-2): DTGVSQNPRHKITKRGQNVTFRCDPISEHNRLYWYRQTLGQGPEFLTYFQNEAQLEKSRLLSDRFSAERPKGSFSTLEIQRTEQGDSAMYLCASSWGGGRAGGELFFGEGSRLTVL.